A single TCR beta chain is shown here with its context. Being one base from a much bigger clone, this may be a read error. These data are taken from a study of blood T cells in healthy people across ages. A second PCR, run for roughly 7 to 12 cycles, used a sample-barcoded 5' primer plus a J-beta primer mix. TCRdb re-analysed the 5' RACE reads in MiXCR, keeping a single row per CDR3 protein. The top ten hold 2.1% of the sample, which has roughly 2 million distinct CDR3 sequences, about 50% seen once. PBMCs, at least 6 million per sample, were isolated. The TCR comes from a middle-aged woman in good health. The sample consisted of blood.

The CDR3: CAGSLGQGAFEQYF. The CDR3 DNA follows: TGCGCCGGCAGCTTAGGGCAGGGGGCGTTCGAGCAGTACTTC. The genes are TRBV5-1 and TRBJ2-7; 8 bases are a match to TRBD1. CDR1 and CDR2 (germline): SGHRS, YFSETQ. This CDR3 region has 14 residues.